The T cell receptor (beta chain) described here comes from a study of cytotoxic CD8 clonotypes in ibrutinib-treated CLL. Study-level background: Each sample contained, on average, just over 250,000 productive templates and roughly 96,000 productive rearrangements.

This CDR3 is built from 16 residues. Germline CDR1 is SGHTA and CDR2 is FQGNSA. Losses at the gene ends were 6 bases for V and 0 bases for J; bases not matched to a gene: 8. Libraries were prepared by immunoSEQ multiplex PCR; TCRdb keeps only in-frame clonotypes and omits some of them. The profile shows more than 85,000 clones, over 60% of them singletons. Study-wide findings and caveats: The public clonotypes identified were infrequent and showed contraction or stability on treatment.

A remark on this clone: The target antigen is unknown.

Sequencing was performed on PBMCs, taken after 24 months of ibrutinib treatment. This receptor was obtained from a human donor with chronic lymphocytic leukemia. The J gene is TRBJ2-1, the V gene TRBV7-2; TRBD2 agrees at 7 bases. The CDR3 DNA reads TGTGCCAGCAGTAGAAGCGGGGCCGCCTCCTACAATGAGCAGTTCTTC. Amino acids: CASSRSGAASYNEQFF.